This T cell receptor (beta chain) was sequenced in a study of T cells in localized non-small cell lung cancer (TCRdb year 2020). For the study in its entirety: Comparing tumors with uninvolved tumor-adjacent lungs, the study looked at the T cell repertoires of hundreds of patients with early-stage NSCLC. All 230 or so NSCLC patients in the cohort were treatment-naive and had localized lung tumors that were resected. The mean age of the NSCLC patients was 50 to 85 years, with 130 or so men and 107 women. What the research found in general, with its limitations: Of the top 100 tumor clones, a median of about 53 were detected in paired uninvolved adjacent lung; under 35 were also among that lung's top 100. Because multi-region tumor sequencing was not performed, intratumor heterogeneity could not be ruled out. The highest T cell clonality was observed in uninvolved tumor-adjacent lung, where clonality exceeded that of tumor, suggesting that antigenic responses were more focused in uninvolved tumor-adjacent lung. Because the study design was exploratory, TCR variables were selected using unadjusted p-values without false-discovery rate correction. Higher blood T cell density associated with longer overall survival, while higher adjacent-lung clonality associated with shorter survival.

As regards this clone: What this receptor recognizes is not known. Base qualities were left out, and no much larger clone turns up one base away.

TCR beta CDR3 regions were sequenced from DNA using the immunoSEQ Assay. In the original analysis: To compute T cell density, TCR beta template counts were normalized to usable DNA, which was estimated by amplifying housekeeping genes. The preseqR package was used to estimate richness by extrapolating to 400,000 templates for PBMC samples and to 120,000 templates for tissue samples. Clonality was defined by subtracting Pielou's evenness from one. To identify tissue-enriched TCRs, differential abundance testing was run on productive amino-acid clonotypes with a minimum total count of 5 and an alpha of 0.1. The Jaccard Index and the Morisita Overlap Index were used to measure repertoire overlap between compartments. GLIPH grouped TCR beta CDR3s together with public tetramer-defined viral CDR3s, and a viral motif had to include at least three viral sequences and show V-gene enrichment. TCRdb retrieved this table from immuneACCESS and kept in-frame rearrangements only. Not all clones are present; in checked studies, unresolved V genes account for under half, and no reason is known for the remainder. The V and J calls and clone size are taken from that table; D and trimming were inferred from the DNA. The sample table shows approximately 2,500 clones, and about 25% are seen once. Roughly 5.2% of the sample belongs to the ten largest clones.

At diagnosis, tumor, uninvolved tumor-adjacent lung and peripheral blood were collected and then preserved as a mix of FFPE and fresh-frozen material. The CDR3 runs 16 amino acids, cysteine and phenylalanine included. This entry keeps only the CDR3 DNA: 48 bases, framed from base 1. The V and J ends are trimmed by 5 bases and 2 bases, leaving 17 bases between them. The germline V gene encodes CDR1 SGHNT and CDR2 YENEEA. In this chain, TRBV11-3 is recombined with TRBJ2-3; matching of 7 bases hints at TRBD2 as the D gene. This receptor was obtained from a woman aged 35 to 75 with stage I lung adenocarcinoma. Material: lung tumor tissue, obtained before any cancer treatment. CDR3 sequence: CASSLAGGGSTDTQYF. The nucleotide sequence reads TGTGCCAGCAGCCTGGCGGGCGGGGGCTCCACAGATACGCAGTATTTT. Supplemented by the reference TRBV11-3 and TRBJ2-3 proteins around the CDR3, the complete variable domain is EAGVVQSPRYKIIEKKQPVAFWCNPISGHNTLYWYLQNLGQGPELLIRYENEEAVDDSQLPKDRFSAERLKGVDSTLKIQPAELGDSAVYLCASSLAGGGSTDTQYFGPGTRLTVL.